The 30 T cell receptor beta chains presented below share a single source sample, sequenced in a study of blood T cell repertoires in COVID-19. Only in-frame clones appear in the TCRdb table, and some are missing; sequencing was by immunoSEQ multiplex PCR. The sample shows around 140,000 clones, 88% of them seen only once. The source material was peripheral blood. These receptor sequences come from a woman between 45 and 65 years old with acute or convalescent COVID-19.

This rearrangement joins TRBV18 to TRBJ2-7; 7 nucleotides match TRBD1. The CDR3 length is 12 residues. Trimming cost V 5 bases and J 5 bases; bases outside gene matches: 3. The germline V gene encodes CDR1 KGHSH and CDR2 LQKENI. The DNA of the CDR3 is TGTGCCAGCTCATCGACAGGGCACGAGCAGTACTTC. Its translation is CASSSTGHEQYF.

The chain employs TRBV5-1 and TRBJ1-6; 9 nucleotides match TRBD1. Germline V gives CDR1 SGHRS, CDR2 YFSETQ. The V gene end was trimmed by 0 bases and the J gene end by 9 bases; junction bases not matched to a gene: 4. CDR3 length: 15 amino acids. The CDR3 reads CASSLEGQGRSPLHF. CDR3 DNA: TGCGCCAGCAGCTTGGAAGGACAGGGGCGTTCACCCCTCCACTTT.

This chain uses TRBV7-8 with TRBJ1-2, with D uncertain. This CDR3 has 14 residues. The V end lost 1 base, the J end lost 7 bases, and 13 bases lay between the germline ends. CDR1 SGHVS and CDR2 FQNEAQ come from the germline V gene. CDR3 sequence reads: CASSLGEEVLGYTF. The CDR3 DNA reads TGTGCCAGCAGCTTAGGGGAGGAGGTTCTTGGCTACACCTTC.

CDR3 region: CASSLALTVNTEAFF. In DNA form, the CDR3 reads TGCGCCAGCAGCTTGGCCCTGACAGTGAACACTGAAGCTTTCTTT. The chain combines TRBV5-1 with TRBJ1-1; D may be TRBD1 (5 bases). CDR1 and CDR2 from the germline V gene are SGHRS and YFSETQ. The CDR3 loop spans 15 amino acids. V gave up 0 bases and J gave up 0 bases, with 9 bases separating them.

For the CDR3, the DNA is TGTGCCAGCAGTTACTCGGGGAGGGTTGGTGAAAAACTGTTTTTT. Its protein is CASSYSGRVGEKLFF. The V gene is TRBV6-5, the J gene TRBJ1-4; D gene unclear. Germline CDR1 MNHEY, CDR2 SVGAGI. The V end was cut by 0 bases, the J end by 7 bases, with 12 bases between. There are 15 residues in the CDR3.

The chain is built from TRBV4-1 and TRBJ2-1, with D tentatively TRBD1 (6 bases). CDR3 length equals 13 residues. Trimming left V 0 bases short and J 12 bases short, with 12 bases between. Germline assignment: CDR1 MGHRA and CDR2 YSYEKL. CDR3 sequence (DNA): TGCGCCAGCAGCCAAGATCAGGGGAACGGGCAGTTCTTC. Amino acids: CASSQDQGNGQFF.

The rearrangement links TRBV2 to TRBJ2-1; 9 positions match TRBD1. CDR3 size: 16 residues. Germline V gene lookup returns CDR1 SNHLY and CDR2 FYNNEI. The junction had 12 bases not matched to a gene; V was cut back by 6 bases and J by 6 bases. The CDR3 reads CASSGSWDRAGNEQFF. The CDR3, as DNA: TGTGCCAGCAGCGGGAGTTGGGACAGGGCTGGCAATGAGCAGTTCTTC.

The chain recombines TRBV7-2 with TRBJ2-7; 7 bases align to TRBD2. This CDR3 region has 14 residues. Germline V gene lookup returns CDR1 SGHTA and CDR2 FQGNSA. V lost 4 bases and J lost 2; bases outside the gene matches: 5. Here the CDR3 DNA reads TGTGCCAGCAGCTATACTAGCGTTACCTACGAGCAGTACTTC. Its protein product is CASSYTSVTYEQYF.

The V and J genes are TRBV19 and TRBJ2-1; tentatively, D is TRBD2 (6 bases). Per the germline V gene, CDR1 is LNHDA and CDR2 is SQIVND (reference sequence). V lost 11 bases and J 3 bases, leaving 8 bases between the germline ends. The CDR3 covers 11 residues. CDR3 protein: CAGGSYNEQFF. CDR3 nucleotides: TGTGCCGGAGGGAGCTACAATGAGCAGTTCTTC.

V is TRBV2 and J is TRBJ1-6; D remains ambiguous. The CDR3 is 14 residues long. CDR1 and CDR2 (germline): SNHLY, FYNNEI. The V gene lost 3 bases and the J gene lost 5 bases, with 8 bases spanning the gap. The CDR3 spells CASSEWPNNSPLHF. In DNA form, the CDR3 reads TGTGCCAGCAGTGAGTGGCCGAATAATTCACCCCTCCACTTT.

V and J are TRBV30 and TRBJ1-3, with a possible D match to TRBD1 (5 bases). V lost 2 bases to trimming and J lost 6 bases, with 8 bases between them. The CDR3 spans 12 residues. CDR1 and CDR2 from the germline V gene are GTSNPN and SVGIG (reference sequence). The CDR3 reads CAWSPGVNTIYF. The CDR3, as DNA: TGTGCCTGGAGTCCGGGGGTAAACACCATATATTTT.

V usage is TRBV5-4 and J usage is TRBJ2-7; no definite D call. The CDR3 consists of 17 residues. The ends were cut back, 2 bases at V and 3 bases at J, with 21 bases in the middle. CDR1 SGHNT and CDR2 YYREEE come from the germline V gene (reference sequence). CDR3 protein: CASSFYEASRLRYEQYF. CDR3 nucleotide sequence: TGTGCCAGCAGCTTCTACGAGGCGTCTCGACTCCGCTACGAGCAGTACTTC.

The chain couples TRBV6-5 to TRBJ2-1, with a tentative D call TRBD1 (5 bases). CDR1 is MNHEY and CDR2 is SVGAGI in the germline V gene. This CDR3 spans 14 amino acids. V dropped 6 bases and J dropped 5 bases, with 14 bases sitting between them. CDR3 region: CASSQWQGDNEQFF. The CDR3 DNA follows: TGTGCCAGCAGCCAATGGCAGGGCGACAATGAGCAGTTCTTC.

The chain uses TRBV4-2 and TRBJ2-1; 8 nucleotides align to TRBD1. CDR1 LGHNA and CDR2 YNFKEQ come from the germline V gene. The ends lost 1 base at V and 0 bases at J; junction bases unmatched: 5. This CDR3 comprises 17 residues. The CDR3 here is CASSQGDRRYSYNEQFF. For the CDR3, the DNA is TGTGCCAGCAGCCAAGGGGACAGGCGTTACTCCTACAATGAGCAGTTCTTC.

The CDR3 DNA is TGCAGTGCTAGTTTCTCCTCTGGGGCCCGCCCCTACGAGCAGTACTTC. It translates to CSASFSSGARPYEQYF. The genes are TRBV20-1 and TRBJ2-7, with a weak D call TRBD1 (5 bases). With 3 bases removed from V and 2 bases from J, the gap between germline ends came to 20 bases. CDR1 is DFQATT, CDR2 SNEGSKA, per germline (reference sequence). This CDR3 is built from 16 residues.

The rearrangement uses TRBV13 and TRBJ1-2; D is unclear. V lost 0 bases and J 6 bases, leaving 11 bases between the germline ends. The CDR3 consists of 14 residues. Germline lookup yields CDR1 PRHDT and CDR2 FYEKMQ (reference sequence). The CDR3 DNA is TGTGCCAGCAGCTTAGGACGGGGTCTTGATGGCTACACCTTC. This codes for CASSLGRGLDGYTF. Complete variable domain (other parts from reference TRBV13 and TRBJ1-2): AAGVIQSPRHLIKEKRETATLKCYPIPRHDTVYWYQQGPGQDPQFLISFYEKMQSDKGSIPDRFSAQQFSDYHSELNMSSLELGDSALYFCASSLGRGLDGYTFGSGTRLTVV.

This clone was seen once. The J gene is TRBJ1-5, the V gene TRBV3-1 (or the pseudogene TRBV3-2), with D possibly TRBD1 on 6 matching bases. This CDR3 has 15 amino acids. Trimming shortened V by 1 base and J by 0 bases, and 7 bases separated the two germline ends. From germline, CDR1 is LGHDT and CDR2 YNNKEL (reference sequence). The CDR3 nucleotides are TGTGCCAGCAGCCAAGGACAGGCTAGCAATCAGCCCCAGCATTTT. This sequence encodes CASSQGQASNQPQHF.

The chain combines TRBV10-3 with TRBJ2-7; D gene ambiguous. The CDR3 extends over 15 amino acids. V was clipped by 1 base and J by 1 base, with 11 bases between them. The V gene's germline CDR1 is ENHRY and CDR2 SYGVKD. The chain's CDR3 is CAISEFVQASYEQYF. Here the CDR3 DNA reads TGTGCCATCAGTGAGTTTGTCCAGGCTTCCTACGAGCAGTACTTC.

This clone was counted between two and nine times. The chain recombines TRBV19 with TRBJ2-1; 8 bases are shared with TRBD2. The CDR3 sequence is 14 residues long. Germline CDR1 is LNHDA and CDR2 is SQIVND (reference sequence). After removal of 5 bases from V and 3 bases from J, the junction contained 3 bases not matched to a gene. CDR3 nucleotide sequence: TGTGCCAGTAGTCGGGGGGGATACTACAATGAGCAGTTCTTC. Protein product: CASSRGGYYNEQFF.

This clone occurred once. The V and J genes are TRBV6-5 and TRBJ1-1, with D uncertain. The CDR3 sequence is 14 residues long. Trimming removed 0 bases at V and 1 base at J, with 6 bases between. The germline CDR1 and CDR2 sequences are MNHEY and SVGAGI. In nucleotides, the CDR3 is TGTGCCAGCAGTTACTCGTGGCAGAACACTGAAGCTTTCTTT. It encodes CASSYSWQNTEAFF.

This rearrangement joins TRBV5-1 to TRBJ1-3; a weak D match, TRBD1 (5 bases). Germline V lookup: CDR1 SGHRS, CDR2 YFSETQ. The ends were cut back, 4 bases at V and 0 bases at J, with 11 bases in the middle. This CDR3 has 15 residues. The CDR3 here is CASSPRQSSGNTIYF. Written as DNA, the CDR3 is TGCGCCAGCAGCCCACGACAGAGCTCTGGAAACACCATATATTTT.

The chain links TRBV5-4 to TRBJ2-7, with D perhaps TRBD2 (6 bases). Germline loops: CDR1 SGHNT, CDR2 YYREEE (reference sequence). CDR3 length: 16 residues. Trimming pared 4 bases from V and 0 bases from J, leaving 17 bases between. CDR3 bases: TGTGCCAGCAGCCCGGACGGGACTCACAGCTCCTACGAGCAGTACTTC. It translates to CASSPDGTHSSYEQYF.

V gene TRBV18 combines with J gene TRBJ1-1, with D perhaps TRBD1 (5 bases). Trimming pared 8 bases from V and 1 base from J, leaving 14 bases between. Germline CDR1 KGHSH, CDR2 LQKENI. The CDR3 extends over 14 amino acids. In DNA, the CDR3 is TGTGCCAGCCTCAGATTGGGGCCGAACACTGAAGCTTTCTTT. This gives the protein CASLRLGPNTEAFF.

The chain couples TRBV6-5 to TRBJ2-5, with 10 bases identical to TRBD2. Germline V gene sequence: CDR1 MNHEY, CDR2 SVGAGI. The J segment lost 4 bases and the V segment lost 7 bases, leaving 9 bases of the junction unmatched. The CDR3 has 15 amino acids. In nucleotides, the CDR3 is TGTGCCAGCAAGCAGGGCGCTAGCGGGAGAGAGACCCAGTACTTC. Amino acid sequence: CASKQGASGRETQYF.

V gene TRBV6-5 combines with J gene TRBJ2-7, with 7 bases matching TRBD1. This CDR3 comprises 15 residues. Losses at the gene ends were 6 bases for V and 2 bases for J; bases not matched to a gene: 10. The germline V gene encodes CDR1 MNHEY and CDR2 SVGAGI. The CDR3 sequence: CASRLTGPLAYEQYF. As DNA, the CDR3 is TGTGCCAGCAGATTGACAGGGCCCCTGGCCTACGAGCAGTACTTC.

This rearrangement joins TRBV3-1 (or the pseudogene TRBV3-2) to TRBJ2-1, with 8 bases that match TRBD1. Germline CDR1 and CDR2: LGHDT and YNNKEL (reference sequence). CDR3 length: 18 amino acids. V lost 2 bases, J lost 2 bases, and 11 bases stayed unmatched. CDR3 in DNA: TGTGCCAGCAGCCAATTAACCGGGACAGGTTTCCCCTACAATGAGCAGTTCTTC. This sequence encodes CASSQLTGTGFPYNEQFF.

This sequence joins TRBV3-1 (or the pseudogene TRBV3-2) and TRBJ2-5, with D tentatively TRBD2 (5 bases). CDR1 and CDR2 (germline): LGHDT, YNNKEL (reference sequence). The CDR3 sequence is 15 residues long. Trimming removed 0 bases from V and 1 base from J, with 9 bases in between. The CDR3 DNA reads TGTGCCAGCAGCCAAGATTGGAGGCCCCAAGAGACCCAGTACTTC. It is translated as CASSQDWRPQETQYF.

In its sample, this clone was seen once. V and J are TRBV12-3 or TRBV12-4 and TRBJ2-5, with D tentatively TRBD2 (5 bases). CDR3 length equals 13 residues. Trimming removed 3 bases at V and 5 bases at J, with 10 bases between. CDR3: CASSFFPGETQYF. In DNA, the CDR3 is TGTGCCAGCAGTTTCTTTCCGGGGGAGACCCAGTACTTC.

This clone was detected a few times. CDR3 nucleotides: TGTGCCAGCAGCAGCGACAGGGTTAGACCCCTCCACTTT. Translation: CASSSDRVRPLHF. The V and J genes are TRBV12-3 or TRBV12-4 and TRBJ1-6; 7 bases match TRBD1. V was clipped by 6 bases and J by 12 bases; unmatched bases: 8. The length of the CDR3 is 13 residues.

V is TRBV11-3 and J is TRBJ2-1; D is ambiguous. The V end lost 5 bases, the J end lost 8 bases, and 16 bases lay between the germline ends. Germline V gives CDR1 SGHNT, CDR2 YENEEA. The CDR3 is 14 residues long. CDR3 region: CASSTETLGHEQFF. As DNA, the CDR3 is TGTGCCAGCAGCACTGAAACCCTAGGCCATGAGCAGTTCTTC.